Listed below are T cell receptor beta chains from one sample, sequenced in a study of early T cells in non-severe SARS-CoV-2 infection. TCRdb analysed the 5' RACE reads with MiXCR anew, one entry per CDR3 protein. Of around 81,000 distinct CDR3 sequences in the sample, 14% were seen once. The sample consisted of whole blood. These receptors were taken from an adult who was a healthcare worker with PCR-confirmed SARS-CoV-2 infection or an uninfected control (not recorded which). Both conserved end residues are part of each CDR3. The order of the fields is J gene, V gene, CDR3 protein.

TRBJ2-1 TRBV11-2 CASSPGPAGNEQFF
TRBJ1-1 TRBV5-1 CASSSYGFTTEAFF
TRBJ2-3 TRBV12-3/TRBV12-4 CASSFRGGTDTQYF
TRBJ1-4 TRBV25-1 CASSEAGREKLFF
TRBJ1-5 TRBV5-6 CASSLAGIDNQPQHF
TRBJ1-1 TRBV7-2 CASSPDRGLTEAFF
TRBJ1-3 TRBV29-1 CSVGYSGNTIYF
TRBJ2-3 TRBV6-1 CASSEAFTDTQYF
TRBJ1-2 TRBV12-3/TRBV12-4 CASRWTEVSNYGYTF
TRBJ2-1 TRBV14 CASSPLPGSSYNEQFF
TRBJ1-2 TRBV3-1 CASSQVPGFYGYTF
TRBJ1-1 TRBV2 CASSERENAEAFF
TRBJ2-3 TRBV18 CASSPPENTDTQYF
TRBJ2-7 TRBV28 CASRSSYEQYF
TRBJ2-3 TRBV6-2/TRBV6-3 CASSQEARRDTQYF
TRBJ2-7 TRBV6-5 CASSYSPPGAYEQYF
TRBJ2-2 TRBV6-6 CASKTPGQGFGGELFF
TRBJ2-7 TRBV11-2 CASSLAFEQYF
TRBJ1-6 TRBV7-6 CASSLGGTNPNSPLHF
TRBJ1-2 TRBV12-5 CASRGGTGMNYGYTF
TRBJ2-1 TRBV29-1 CSVVATVRNEQFF
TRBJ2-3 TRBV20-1 CSAIDDSVTDTQYF
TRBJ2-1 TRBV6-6 CASTDSGGEEEQFF
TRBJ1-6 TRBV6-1 CASSEAMRLPRDTDSPLHF
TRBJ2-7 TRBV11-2 CASSSRLVSSEQYF
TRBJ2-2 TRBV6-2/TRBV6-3 CASNNPNTGELFF
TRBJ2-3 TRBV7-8 CASSLARQVDTQYF
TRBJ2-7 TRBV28 CASTDGNYEQYF
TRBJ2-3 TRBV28 CASRASGGPDTQYF
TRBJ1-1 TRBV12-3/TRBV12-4 CASSLNAGGTEAFF
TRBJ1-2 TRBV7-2 CASSAQRTGVGYTF
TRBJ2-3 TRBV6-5 CASSYPSGKDTQYF
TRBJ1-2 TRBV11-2 CASSLVGSLDVGYTF
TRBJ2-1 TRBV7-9 CASSLVVAGRSYNEQFF
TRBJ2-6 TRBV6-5 CATRGWGDSGANVLTF
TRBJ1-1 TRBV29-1 CSVRSGDYTEAFF
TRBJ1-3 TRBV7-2 CASSLDRLQRNTIYF
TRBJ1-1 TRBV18 CASSPRLGTGVTTEAFF
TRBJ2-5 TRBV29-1 CSVDVAGETQYF
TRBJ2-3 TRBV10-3 CATGQGSTDTQYF
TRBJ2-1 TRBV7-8 CASSLRDREFYYNEQFF
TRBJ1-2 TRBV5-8 CASSPQQGSVNYGYTF
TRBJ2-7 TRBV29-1 CSVGDRTYEQYF